These T cell receptor beta chains were read from a single sample in a study of vaccination and CD4 T cells after COVID-19. TCRdb analysed the PCR reads with MiXCR anew, one entry per CDR3 protein. The table records about 21,000 distinct CDR3 sequences, 40% to 50% of them present only once. The antigens of these receptors remain unknown. Sequencing was done on a sample of CD4+ T cells from blood, cultured in vitro. All receptors derive from a human donor who had recovered from COVID-19. The CDR3 runs from the conserved cysteine through the conserved F or W. The D gene is left open where the match is weak. Clone size, where shown, is once, few, many, or a class for clones that have expanded.

d_gene,j_gene,v_gene,abundance,CDR3aa,CDR3nt
.,TRBJ1-3,TRBV30,.,CAWSFYSGNTIYF,TGTGCCTGGAGTTTCTACTCTGGAAACACCATATATTTT
.,TRBJ2-7,TRBV21-1,.,CASSSGGDEQYF,TGTGCCAGCAGCTCAGGAGGGGACGAGCAGTACTTC
.,TRBJ2-5,TRBV7-7,.,CASSLGGRQETQYF,TGTGCTAGCAGCTTAGGGGGGAGACAAGAGACCCAGTACTTC
.,TRBJ2-7,TRBV5-1,.,CASSPSTTYEQYF,TGCGCCAGCAGCCCCTCTACCACCTACGAGCAGTACTTC
.,TRBJ1-3,TRBV20-1,few,CSARRPQGRRPFSGNTIYF,TGCAGTGCTCGTAGACCCCAGGGCCGTCGACCTTTCTCTGGAAACACCATATATTTT
TRBD1,TRBJ1-1,TRBV7-9,few,CASSLPTGGNTEAFF,TGTGCCAGCAGCTTACCAACAGGGGGGAACACTGAAGCTTTCTTT
.,TRBJ1-2,TRBV15,.,CATSRVRVRYGYTF,TGTGCCACCAGCAGAGTTAGGGTGCGCTATGGCTACACCTTC
.,TRBJ2-7,TRBV7-6,few,CASSDTTYEQYF,TGTGCCAGCAGCGACACCACCTACGAGCAGTACTTC
.,TRBJ2-7,TRBV5-4,.,CASSETNYEQYF,TGTGCCAGCAGCGAGACCAACTACGAGCAGTACTTC
.,TRBJ2-5,TRBV7-9,few,CASRGRLETQYF,TGTGCCAGCCGGGGGCGCCTAGAGACCCAGTACTTC
.,TRBJ2-5,TRBV21-1,.,CASSKERGRWGETQYF,TGTGCCAGCAGCAAAGAGAGAGGCCGGTGGGGAGAGACCCAGTACTTC
TRBD2,TRBJ2-3,TRBV25-1,.,CASSLAGRTDTQYF,TGTGCCAGCAGTTTAGCGGGACGCACAGATACGCAGTATTTT
TRBD2,TRBJ2-1,TRBV5-4,.,CASSLDGLAGGKKQFF,TGTGCCAGCAGCTTGGACGGACTAGCGGGAGGGAAGAAGCAGTTCTTC
.,TRBJ1-5,TRBV28,.,CASSEAGAAAAWPQHF,TGTGCCAGCAGTGAGGCCGGGGCAGCCGCTGCATGGCCCCAGCATTTT
TRBD2,TRBJ2-7,TRBV12-3/TRBV12-4,.,CASSRGGSTYEQYF,TGTGCCAGCAGTCGGGGGGGGAGTACCTACGAGCAGTACTTC
.,TRBJ1-1,TRBV20-1,.,CSASSPGQGHTEAFF,TGCAGTGCTAGTTCCCCAGGGCAGGGGCACACTGAAGCTTTCTTT